The 9 T cell receptor beta chains listed next were all sequenced from one sample in a study of radiotherapy plus CTLA-4 blockade in lung cancer. Sequencing used immunoSEQ multiplex PCR; TCRdb keeps in-frame clones, though not all of them. The table records about 80,000 clones, around 76% of them present only once. The input for sequencing was peripheral blood, taken from a patient treated with radiotherapy plus ipilimumab. The receptors were sampled from a human donor with non-small cell lung cancer whose response to radiotherapy plus ipilimumab could not be evaluated. Some clones in this sample may be carry-over from other donors' samples.

The chain carries TRBV18 and TRBJ1-5, with 8 positions matching TRBD1. Germline trimming cut 0 bases from V and 2 bases from J; bases unmatched to any gene: 3. The germline CDR1 and CDR2 sequences are KGHSH and LQKENI. This CDR3 spans 16 amino acids. CDR3 residues: CASSPPAGQGNQPQHF. CDR3 bases: TGTGCCAGCTCACCACCAGCGGGACAGGGCAATCAGCCCCAGCATTTT.

The chain joins TRBV11-1 to TRBJ2-1; 10 nucleotides align to TRBD1. CDR1 is SGHAT, CDR2 FQDESV, per germline (reference sequence). With 1 base clipped from V and 6 bases from J, the junction kept 3 bases outside the gene matches. The CDR3 loop spans 15 amino acids. Here the CDR3 reads CASSLGGQGSNEQFF. The CDR3 coding sequence is TGTGCCAGCAGCTTAGGGGGACAGGGGAGCAATGAGCAGTTCTTC.

The chain uses TRBV5-1 and TRBJ1-2; D ambiguous. The CDR3 runs to 16 residues. Germline CDR1 and CDR2: SGHRS and YFSETQ. V was shortened by 0 bases and J by 8 bases, with 20 bases between the two germline ends. CDR3 bases: TGCGCCAGCAGCTTGGGTTGGGCCCACACGGCCGAAGGCTACACCTTC. Residues: CASSLGWAHTAEGYTF.

This sequence joins TRBV6-1 and TRBJ2-7, with a weak D call TRBD1 (6 bases). The length of the CDR3 is 12 residues. From germline, CDR1 is MNHNS and CDR2 SASEGT. V was pared by 11 bases and J by 0 bases, with 11 bases between. In nucleotides, the CDR3 is TGTGCCGCCCTGGGGGCCTCCTACGAGCAGTACTTC. This encodes CAALGASYEQYF.

The chain carries TRBV7-9 and TRBJ1-4, with 8 positions matching TRBD1. The V gene end was trimmed by 1 base and the J gene end by 8 bases; junction bases not matched to a gene: 12. The germline V gene encodes CDR1 SEHNR and CDR2 FQNEAQ (reference sequence). The CDR3 loop spans 17 amino acids. As DNA, the CDR3 is TGTGCCAGCAGCTTAGTATCCCGACAGGGGTGGAGGGAAAAACTGTTTTTT. It is translated as CASSLVSRQGWREKLFF.

The chain combines TRBV6-5 with TRBJ1-6, with no clear D. This CDR3 region has 15 residues. The V and J ends lost 3 bases and 9 bases respectively, with 15 bases between them. In germline, CDR1 is MNHEY, CDR2 SVGAGI. CDR3 amino acids: CASSYGRTGGSPLHF. The CDR3 bases are TGTGCCAGCAGTTATGGGAGGACCGGCGGTTCACCCCTCCACTTT.

The chain uses TRBV11-2 and TRBJ2-5; D gene uncertain. The CDR3 is 13 amino acids. Germline assignment: CDR1 SGHAT and CDR2 FQNNGV. Trimming cost V 5 bases and J 5 bases, with 12 bases left between them. CDR3 region: CASSPALRETQYF. The CDR3 DNA reads TGTGCCAGCAGCCCCGCGCTGAGGGAGACCCAGTACTTC.

This clone has only a few counts. The V and J genes are TRBV19 and TRBJ2-7, with 12 bases aligning to TRBD2. The V and J ends lost 5 bases and 1 base, in that order; junction bases with no gene match: 3. This CDR3 has 15 residues. Looked up from germline, CDR1 is LNHDA and CDR2 is SQIVND (reference sequence). CDR3 nucleotides: TGTGCCAGTAGTGAACTAGCGGGGGGATCCTACGAGCAGTACTTC. As protein: CASSELAGGSYEQYF. Complete variable domain (other parts from reference TRBV19 and TRBJ2-7): DGGITQSPKYLFRKEGQNVTLSCEQNLNHDAMYWYRQDPGQGLRLIYYSQIVNDFQKGDIAEGYSVSREKKESFPLTVTSAQKNPTAFYLCASSELAGGSYEQYFGPGTRLTVT.

The chain uses TRBV29-1 and TRBJ2-7; D not resolved. The CDR3 covers 13 residues. V lost 4 bases, J lost 0 bases, and 10 bases lay in between. From germline, CDR1 is SQVTM and CDR2 ANQGSEA. The CDR3 here is CSVGLYNSYEQYF. The CDR3 nucleotides are TGCAGCGTTGGACTCTATAACTCCTACGAGCAGTACTTC.